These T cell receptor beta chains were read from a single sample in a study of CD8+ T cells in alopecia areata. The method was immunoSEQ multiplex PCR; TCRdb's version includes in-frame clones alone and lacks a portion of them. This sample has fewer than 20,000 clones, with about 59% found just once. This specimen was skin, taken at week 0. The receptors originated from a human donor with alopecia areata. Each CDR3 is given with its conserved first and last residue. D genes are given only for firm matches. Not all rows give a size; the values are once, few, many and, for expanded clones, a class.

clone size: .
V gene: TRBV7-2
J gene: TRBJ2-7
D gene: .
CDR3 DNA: TGTGCCAGCAGCATAACCACGGGTGTTACCTACGAGCAGTACTTC
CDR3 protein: CASSITTGVTYEQYF

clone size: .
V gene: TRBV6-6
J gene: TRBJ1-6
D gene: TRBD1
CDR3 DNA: TGTGCCAGCAGTTACACAGGGGGCGTTGAAACCCTCCACTTT
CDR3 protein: CASSYTGGVETLHF

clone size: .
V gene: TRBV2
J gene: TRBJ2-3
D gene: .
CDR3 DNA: TGTGCCAGCAGTGGGGAGGCAGATACGCAGTATTTT
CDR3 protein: CASSGEADTQYF

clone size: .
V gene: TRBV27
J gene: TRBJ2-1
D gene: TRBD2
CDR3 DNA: TGTGCCAGCATCTCGGGGGGGCCGTATTACAATGAGCAGTTCTTC
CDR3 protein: CASISGGPYYNEQFF

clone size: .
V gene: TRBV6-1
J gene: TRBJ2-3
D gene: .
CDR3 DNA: TGTGCCAGCAGAAAACAAGGATATGGCACAGATACGCAGTATTTT
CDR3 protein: CASRKQGYGTDTQYF

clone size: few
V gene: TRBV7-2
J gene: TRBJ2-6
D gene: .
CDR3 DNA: TGTGCCAGCAGCTTAGTAGCTATTCGGAGCTCTGGGGCCAACGTCCTGACTTTC
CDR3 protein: CASSLVAIRSSGANVLTF

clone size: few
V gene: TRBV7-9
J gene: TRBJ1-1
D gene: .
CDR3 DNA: TGTGCCAGCAGTAAGCGGGAGTCTGAAGCTTTCTTT
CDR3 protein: CASSKRESEAFF

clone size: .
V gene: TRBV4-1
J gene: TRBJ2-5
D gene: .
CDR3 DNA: TGCGCCAGCAGCCCCCACCCTCAGGGTAATGGGGAGACCCAGTACTTC
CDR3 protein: CASSPHPQGNGETQYF

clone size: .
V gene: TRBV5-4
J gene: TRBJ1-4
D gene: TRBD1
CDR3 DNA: TGTGCCAGCAGCCCCTCCACCGGGACAGGGCTTGAAAAACTGTTTTTT
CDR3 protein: CASSPSTGTGLEKLFF

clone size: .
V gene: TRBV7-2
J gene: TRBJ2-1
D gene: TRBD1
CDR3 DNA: TGTGCCAGCAGCCTACAATGGACAGGGTCCAATGAGCAGTTCTTC
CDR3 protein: CASSLQWTGSNEQFF

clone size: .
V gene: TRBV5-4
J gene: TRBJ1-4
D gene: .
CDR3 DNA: TGTGCCAGCAGCTCCCGAGGCGCGGGCCAAGAAAAACTGTTTTTT
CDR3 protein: CASSSRGAGQEKLFF